These 30 T cell receptor beta chains came from one sample sequenced in a study of T-cell reconstitution after alpha-beta-depleted transplantation in children. Library preparation (for TCRbeta) was performed with unique molecular identifiers. In TCRdb, the PCR reads were re-called with MiXCR into one record per CDR3 protein. The data hold some 110,000 distinct CDR3 sequences, with 10% observed a single time. The sample here was PBMCs, taken before TCRalphabeta/CD19-depleted stem cell transplant. All receptors come from a boy between 2 and 10 years old with acute lymphoblastic leukemia, due to receive a stem cell transplant.

This clonotype was seen repeatedly, ten times or more. The rearrangement links TRBV12-3 or TRBV12-4 to TRBJ2-1, with TRBD2 identical over 9 bases. J gave up 6 bases and V 3 bases, and 3 bases lay outside the gene matches. CDR3 length: 14 amino acids. This CDR3 reads CASSFAGGPNEQFF. CDR3 DNA: TGTGCCAGCAGTTTTGCGGGAGGGCCCAATGAGCAGTTCTTC.

This clonotype was seen a handful of times. This chain connects TRBV5-4 to TRBJ2-1, with 8 bases lining up with TRBD2. The CDR3 contains 15 residues. The junction had 8 bases not matched to a gene; V was cut back by 5 bases and J by 4 bases. Germline loops: CDR1 SGHNT, CDR2 YYREEE (reference sequence). The CDR3 sequence: CASSKSGGQYNEQFF. CDR3 nucleotides: TGTGCCAGCAGTAAGAGCGGGGGTCAGTACAATGAGCAGTTCTTC.

This clonotype has more than one count but fewer than ten. This sequence joins TRBV5-1 and TRBJ2-1; TRBD1 is a possible D gene (5 bases). V shed 0 bases and J shed 6 bases, with 13 bases lying between them. The CDR3 runs to 15 residues. CDR1 SGHRS and CDR2 YFSETQ come from the germline V gene. The CDR3 region is CASSLEPGIGNEQFF. CDR3 DNA: TGCGCCAGCAGCTTGGAACCAGGGATCGGCAATGAGCAGTTCTTC.

This clonotype showed up just a few times. This chain uses TRBV20-1 with TRBJ2-1; D uncertain. CDR3 length: 16 residues. V was trimmed by 2 bases and J by 8 bases, leaving 22 bases between them. Germline V gives CDR1 DFQATT, CDR2 SNEGSKA (reference sequence). The CDR3 DNA follows: TGCAGTGCTAGACCCATTTACCCGAAAAGTATCGATGAGCAGTTCTTC. This gives the protein CSARPIYPKSIDEQFF.

The rearrangement joins TRBV11-1 to TRBJ2-7; tentatively, D is TRBD1 (6 bases). The CDR3 has 17 residues. Germline loops: CDR1 SGHAT, CDR2 FQDESV (reference sequence). V dropped 5 bases and J dropped 1 base, with 21 bases sitting between them. This CDR3 reads CASSPLRMVTGSYEQYF. CDR3 in DNA: TGTGCCAGCAGCCCGCTACGCATGGTGACAGGATCCTACGAGCAGTACTTC.

There are many counts of this clonotype. This chain uses TRBV4-2 with TRBJ1-2; TRBD1 agrees at 9 bases. CDR1 LGHNA and CDR2 YNFKEQ come from the germline V gene. Losses at the gene ends were 4 bases for V and 8 bases for J; bases not matched to a gene: 8. CDR3 length: 14 residues. CDR3 bases: TGTGCCAGCAGCCCCTCCGGGACAGGGCTAGGCTACACCTTC. It encodes CASSPSGTGLGYTF.

Relative to its sample, this clonotype is medium-sized. The chain employs TRBV3-1 and TRBJ1-5; TRBD1 is a possible D gene (5 bases). Germline CDR1 LGHDT, CDR2 YNNKEL (reference sequence). The V gene lost 0 bases and the J gene lost 0 bases, with 12 bases spanning the gap. This CDR3 has 17 amino acids. CDR3 residues: CASSQDGAGYSNQPQHF. As DNA, the CDR3 is TGTGCCAGCAGCCAAGATGGGGCAGGTTATAGCAATCAGCCCCAGCATTTT.

This clonotype came up a few times. The chain uses TRBV7-9 and TRBJ1-5, with D possibly matching TRBD1 (5 bases). Germline-derived CDR1 and CDR2 are SEHNR and FQNEAQ (reference sequence). This CDR3 is built from 15 residues. The germline V and J ends were trimmed by 5 bases and 1 base, with 12 bases remaining between them. CDR3 nucleotide sequence: TGTGCCAGCAGCGTGGGACGGGAAAGCAATCAGCCCCAGCATTTT. It yields the protein CASSVGRESNQPQHF.

The table lists this clonotype with a count of one. A much more abundant neighbour one base away suggests this may be a read error. The CDR3 DNA reads as TGTCCCAGCAGCTACGGACTATGGGGCCACAATGAGCAGTTCTTC. Translated: CPSSYGLWGHNEQFF. The chain has TRBV7-9 and TRBJ2-1; tentatively, D is TRBD2 (6 bases). The CDR3 sequence is 15 residues long. From germline, CDR1 is SEHNR and CDR2 FQNEAQ (reference sequence).

This clonotype was seen many times. The gene calls are TRBV6-5 and TRBJ1-1, with TRBD1 as a possible D gene (5 bases). Germline CDR1 MNHEY, CDR2 SVGAGI. This CDR3 spans 14 amino acids. Trimming removed 6 bases at V and 9 bases at J, with 20 bases between. The CDR3 DNA reads TGTGCCAGCAGCCCGGGGACGGCAGGGCGAAAAGCTTTCTTT. Its translation: CASSPGTAGRKAFF.

This clonotype came up a few times. This sequence joins TRBV5-6 and TRBJ2-5, with D perhaps matching TRBD1 (6 bases). V dropped 5 bases and J dropped 5 bases, with 16 bases sitting between them. The CDR3 is 14 amino acids. Per the germline V gene, CDR1 is SGHDT and CDR2 is YYEEEE. In DNA, the CDR3 is TGTGCCAGCAGACGGGACACGCTAGGGGAGACCCAGTACTTC. It is translated as CASRRDTLGETQYF.

About this clonotype itself: Without the conserved terminal phenylalanine or tryptophan, this CDR3 likely stems from a read error. CDR3 region: CSAATSGRFEQFC. The CDR3 DNA reads as TGCAGTGCTGCGACTAGCGGGAGATTCGAGCAGTTCTGC. The rearrangement links TRBV20-1 to TRBJ2-1, with 12 bases that match TRBD2. The CDR3 sequence is 13 residues long. Germline CDR1 reads DFQATT; CDR2 reads SNEGSKA (reference sequence). V lost 5 bases, J lost 10 bases, and 6 bases stayed unmatched.

The chain is built from TRBV28 and TRBJ1-4, with D possibly matching TRBD1 (5 bases). Germline CDR1 and CDR2: MDHEN and SYDVKM. Trimming removed 5 bases from V and 8 bases from J, with 15 bases in between. The CDR3 is 14 amino acids. In nucleotides, the CDR3 is TGTGCCAGCAGTCAGGGTCCGTTGGTCGAAAAACTGTTTTTT. It yields the protein CASSQGPLVEKLFF.

The sample holds many counts of this clonotype. The chain is built from TRBV12-3 or TRBV12-4 and TRBJ1-2; D gene unclear. The CDR3 runs 12 residues. V lost 4 bases, J lost 8 bases, and 11 bases lay in between. The CDR3 is CASSSQSWGYTF. CDR3 DNA: TGTGCCAGCAGTTCACAGAGTTGGGGCTACACCTTC.

The chain couples TRBV18 to TRBJ2-3; TRBD2 matches at 7 bases. The ends lost 0 bases at V and 0 bases at J; junction bases unmatched: 6. Germline values: CDR1 KGHSH, CDR2 LQKENI. CDR3 length equals 17 residues. The CDR3 nucleotides are TGTGCCAGCTCACCACCGGGGCAGCGGGATAGCACAGATACGCAGTATTTT. It is translated as CASSPPGQRDSTDTQYF.

This clonotype was observed at least ten times. V is TRBV27 and J is TRBJ1-1, with D possibly TRBD1 on 6 matching bases. Germline values: CDR1 MNHEY, CDR2 SMNVEV (reference sequence). The CDR3 extends over 12 amino acids. V was trimmed by 7 bases and J by 7 bases, leaving 13 bases between them. The CDR3 spells CASTPQGNEAFF. For the CDR3, the DNA is TGTGCCAGCACCCCCCAGGGGAATGAAGCTTTCTTT.

In its sample, this clonotype was seen many times. The chain couples TRBV20-1 to TRBJ1-1, with D possibly TRBD1 on 5 matching bases. The CDR3 runs 14 residues. V was cut by 6 bases and J by 0 bases, with 14 bases left in between. Germline V lookup: CDR1 DFQATT, CDR2 SNEGSKA (reference sequence). In DNA, the CDR3 is TGCAGTGCCAGACGAGGGGCTATGAACACTGAAGCTTTCTTT. This sequence encodes CSARRGAMNTEAFF.

The chain couples TRBV2 to TRBJ2-1; TRBD1 matches at 7 bases. Germline V gene lookup returns CDR1 SNHLY and CDR2 FYNNEI. The CDR3 sequence is 18 residues long. V dropped 11 bases and J dropped 7; count of bases not matched to a gene: 26. CDR3 in DNA: TGTGCCTTCAGTTTCTGGCTCTCGACAGGGAGTCTGGGGAATGAGCAGTTCTTC. This sequence encodes CAFSFWLSTGSLGNEQFF.

The J gene is TRBJ2-1, the V gene TRBV29-1, with D possibly matching TRBD2 (6 bases). In germline, CDR1 is SQVTM, CDR2 ANQGSEA. This CDR3 has 14 residues. Trimming left V 3 bases short and J 5 bases short, with 14 bases between. CDR3 sequence reads: CSVDRDLRHNEQFF. The CDR3 DNA sequence: TGCAGCGTTGATAGGGACTTACGGCACAATGAGCAGTTCTTC.

This clonotype was counted at least ten times. The V gene is TRBV20-1, the J gene TRBJ1-1, with a tentative D call TRBD1 (5 bases). The germline V and J ends were trimmed by 6 bases and 6 bases, with 11 bases remaining between them. Germline-derived CDR1 and CDR2 are DFQATT and SNEGSKA (reference sequence). The CDR3 is 11 amino acids. This CDR3 is CSASPGPEAFF. The CDR3 nucleotides read TGCAGTGCCTCACCGGGGCCTGAAGCTTTCTTT.

The chain links TRBV27 to TRBJ2-3, with D possibly TRBD1 on 5 matching bases. CDR1 and CDR2 from the germline V gene are MNHEY and SMNVEV (reference sequence). The V end lost 8 bases, the J end lost 9 bases, and 21 bases lay between the germline ends. CDR3 length: 14 residues. The CDR3 sequence: CASSKGQGGETQYF. CDR3 DNA sequence: TGTGCCAGCTCTAAGGGGCAGGGCGGAGAGACGCAGTATTTT.

This chain links TRBV2 with TRBJ2-5; D remains ambiguous. Germline CDR1 is SNHLY and CDR2 is FYNNEI. With 0 bases removed from V and 2 bases from J, the gap between germline ends came to 10 bases. This CDR3 has 15 residues. CDR3 sequence reads: CASSEARGPQETQYF. The CDR3 nucleotides read TGTGCCAGCAGTGAAGCCCGAGGCCCGCAAGAGACCCAGTACTTC. The full variable domain, rest sourced from reference TRBV2 and TRBJ2-5, is EPEVTQTPSHQVTQMGQEVILRCVPISNHLYFYWYRQILGQKVEFLVSFYNNEISEKSEIFDDQFSVERPDGSNFTLKIRSTKLEDSAMYFCASSEARGPQETQYFGPGTRLLVL.

This clonotype turned up a few times. The gene calls are TRBV7-9 and TRBJ2-2, with D tentatively TRBD2 (6 bases). The CDR3 extends over 15 amino acids. V dropped 5 bases and J dropped 7 bases, with 17 bases sitting between them. Germline CDR1 SEHNR, CDR2 FQNEAQ (reference sequence). The CDR3 region has the DNA TGTGCCAGCAGCCCAGGAGGGCCGTGGGGCGGGGAGCTGTTTTTT. Its protein product is CASSPGGPWGGELFF.

The V and J genes are TRBV4-2 and TRBJ2-7; D gene unclear. Trimming took off 3 bases at V and 6 bases at J, with 21 bases between the two ends. This CDR3 comprises 16 residues. From germline, CDR1 is LGHNA and CDR2 YNFKEQ. The CDR3 DNA reads as TGTGCCAGCAGCCAGGAATTTGGGAACTCGATCGCCGAGCAGTACTTC. Translating gives CASSQEFGNSIAEQYF.

This clonotype turned up a few times. J is TRBJ2-7 and V is TRBV27, with a tentative D call TRBD1 (6 bases). The ends were cut back, 7 bases at V and 6 bases at J, with 16 bases in the middle. CDR1 and CDR2 (germline): MNHEY, SMNVEV (reference sequence). The CDR3 totals 13 residues. In DNA, the CDR3 is TGTGCCAGCAAACGTGACAGGATAGGCGAGCAGTACTTC. Translating gives CASKRDRIGEQYF.

This clonotype was detected a few times. This chain connects TRBV5-1 to TRBJ2-1, with a tentative D call TRBD2 (6 bases). The V end was cut by 4 bases, the J end by 5 bases, with 28 bases between. The CDR3 runs to 19 residues. Germline V lookup: CDR1 SGHRS, CDR2 YFSETQ. CDR3 in DNA: TGCGCCAGCAGCCCAATCCCCCTTTCGGGCGGGATCCCCCACAATGAGCAGTTCTTC. It encodes CASSPIPLSGGIPHNEQFF.

This clonotype has just a few counts. CDR3 nucleotides: TGCGCCAGCAGCCGATGGGAAGCGAAGTATGAAAAACTGTTTTTT. Translation: CASSRWEAKYEKLFF. This chain connects TRBV4-1 to TRBJ1-4; D not certain. The CDR3 totals 15 residues. Germline V gene data show CDR1 as MGHRA and CDR2 as YSYEKL. Trimming removed 4 bases at V and 6 bases at J, with 15 bases between.

In its sample, this clonotype was seen many times. The chain has TRBV12-3 or TRBV12-4 and TRBJ2-3; perhaps TRBD1 as D (6 bases). V lost 6 bases to trimming and J lost 8 bases, with 24 bases between them. The CDR3 length is 16 residues. The CDR3: CASSHITRTAQVTQYF. The DNA of the CDR3 is TGTGCCAGCAGCCACATAACTCGGACAGCCCAGGTTACGCAGTATTTT.

This clonotype occurred a few times. The chain combines TRBV20-1 with TRBJ2-2; 12 bases are shared with TRBD2. V was clipped by 3 bases and J by 4 bases; unmatched bases: 12. The CDR3 covers 18 residues. Germline V gives CDR1 DFQATT, CDR2 SNEGSKA (reference sequence). CDR3 protein: CSASKRASGRGSTGELFF. Here the CDR3 DNA reads TGCAGTGCTAGTAAAAGAGCTAGCGGGAGGGGGAGCACCGGGGAGCTGTTTTTT.

The V call is TRBV13, the J call TRBJ1-2; D is perhaps TRBD1 (6 bases). The CDR3 loop spans 15 amino acids. CDR1 PRHDT and CDR2 FYEKMQ come from the germline V gene (reference sequence). With 1 base removed from V and 5 bases from J, the gap between germline ends came to 14 bases. The CDR3 nucleotides read TGTGCCAGCAGCTTAGCGACGACAGGATTATATGGCTACACCTTC. Translated, it gives CASSLATTGLYGYTF.